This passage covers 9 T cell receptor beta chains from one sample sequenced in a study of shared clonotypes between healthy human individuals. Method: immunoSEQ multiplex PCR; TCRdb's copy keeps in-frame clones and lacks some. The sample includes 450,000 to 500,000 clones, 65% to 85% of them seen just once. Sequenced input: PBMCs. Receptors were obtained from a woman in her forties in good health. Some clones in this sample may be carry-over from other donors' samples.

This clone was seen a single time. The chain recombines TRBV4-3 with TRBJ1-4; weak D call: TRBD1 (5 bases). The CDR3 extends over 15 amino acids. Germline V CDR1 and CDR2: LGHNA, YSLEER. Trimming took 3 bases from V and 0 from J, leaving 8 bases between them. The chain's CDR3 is CASSHSGATNEKLFF. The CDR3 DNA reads TGCGCCAGCAGCCATTCGGGGGCAACTAATGAAAAACTGTTTTTT.

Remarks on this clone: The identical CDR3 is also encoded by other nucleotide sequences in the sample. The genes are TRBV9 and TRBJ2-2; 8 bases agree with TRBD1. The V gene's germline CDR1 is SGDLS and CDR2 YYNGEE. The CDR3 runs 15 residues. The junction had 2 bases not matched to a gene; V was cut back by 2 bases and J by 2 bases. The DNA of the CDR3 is TGTGCCAGCAGCGTTCAGGGGGCAAACACCGGGGAGCTGTTTTTT. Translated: CASSVQGANTGELFF.

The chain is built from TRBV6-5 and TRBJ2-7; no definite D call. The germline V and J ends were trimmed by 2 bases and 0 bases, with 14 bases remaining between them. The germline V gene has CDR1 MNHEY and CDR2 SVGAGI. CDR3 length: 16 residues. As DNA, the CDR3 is TGTGCCAGCAGTTACAGCCGACAAAGCATCTCCTACGAGCAGTACTTC. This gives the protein CASSYSRQSISYEQYF.

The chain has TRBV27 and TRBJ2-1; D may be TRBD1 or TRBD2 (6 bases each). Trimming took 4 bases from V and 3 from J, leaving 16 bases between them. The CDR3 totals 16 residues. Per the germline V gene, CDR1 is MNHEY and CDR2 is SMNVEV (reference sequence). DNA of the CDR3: TGTGCCAGCAGTTCGAGGGTTGGGGGGCTCTACAATGAGCAGTTCTTC. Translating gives CASSSRVGGLYNEQFF.

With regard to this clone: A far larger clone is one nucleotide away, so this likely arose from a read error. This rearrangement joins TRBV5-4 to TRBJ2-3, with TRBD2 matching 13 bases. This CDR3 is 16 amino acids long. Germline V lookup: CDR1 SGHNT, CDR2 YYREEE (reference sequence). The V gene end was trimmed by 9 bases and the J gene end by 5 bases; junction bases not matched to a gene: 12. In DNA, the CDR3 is TGTGCCATCAGGCGGACTAGCGGGGGCCCCGGAGATACGCAGTATTTT. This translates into CAIRRTSGGPGDTQYF.

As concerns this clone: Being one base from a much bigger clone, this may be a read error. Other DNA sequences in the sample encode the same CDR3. The CDR3 loop is CVWRTPGQETQYF. The CDR3 region has the DNA TGTGTCTGGAGGACCCCTGGTCAGGAGACCCAGTACTTC. This chain uses TRBV30 with TRBJ2-5; perhaps TRBD2 as D (5 bases). The CDR3 totals 13 residues. CDR1 and CDR2 (germline): GTSNPN, SVGIG (reference sequence).

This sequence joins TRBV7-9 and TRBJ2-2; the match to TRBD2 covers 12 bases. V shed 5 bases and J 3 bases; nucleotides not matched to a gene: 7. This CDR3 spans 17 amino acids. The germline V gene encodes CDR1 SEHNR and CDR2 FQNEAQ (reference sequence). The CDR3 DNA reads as TGTGCCAGCAGCCGCCGGACTAGCGGGAAGTACACCGGGGAGCTGTTTTTT. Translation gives CASSRRTSGKYTGELFF.

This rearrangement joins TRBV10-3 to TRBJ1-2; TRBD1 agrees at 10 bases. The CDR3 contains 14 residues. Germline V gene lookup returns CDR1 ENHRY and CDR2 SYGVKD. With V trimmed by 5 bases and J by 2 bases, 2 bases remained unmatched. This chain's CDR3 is CAISTGQGNYGYTF. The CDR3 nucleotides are TGTGCCATCAGTACGGGACAGGGGAACTATGGCTACACCTTC.

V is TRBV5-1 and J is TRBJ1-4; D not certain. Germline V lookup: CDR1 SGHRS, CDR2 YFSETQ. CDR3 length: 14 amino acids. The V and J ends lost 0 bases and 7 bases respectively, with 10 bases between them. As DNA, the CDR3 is TGCGCCAGCAGCTTGGGGCCAGAAGGTGAAAAACTGTTTTTT. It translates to CASSLGPEGEKLFF.